This T cell receptor (beta chain) was profiled in a study of T cell clonotyping in hematopoietic cell transplantation. Time point noted: recipient sample about 28 days before transplant, after cytoreduction. Clones were read by immunoSEQ multiplex PCR, and TCRdb kept only the in-frame ones, dropping some. This sample has approximately 16,000 clones, with roughly 93% found just once. Trimming took off 6 bases at V and 7 bases at J, with 18 bases between the two ends. Germline CDR1 and CDR2: MDHEN and SYDVKM. The CDR3 contains 15 residues. The source is a man aged 18 to 29 with biphenotypic leukemia. Some clones in this sample may be carry-over from other donors' samples. This material consisted of peripheral blood mononuclear cells, taken before stem cell transplant. The J gene is TRBJ1-4, the V gene TRBV28; D possibly corresponds to TRBD1 (5 bases). The CDR3 loop is CASSLGTTGGEKLFF. For the CDR3, the DNA is TGTGCCAGCAGCCTAGGGACCACCGGAGGTGAAAAACTGTTTTTT. Filled out from reference TRBV28 and TRBJ1-4, the complete variable domain reads DVKVTQSSRYLVKRTGEKVFLECVQDMDHENMFWYRQDPGLGLRLIYFSYDVKMKEKGDIPEGYSVSREKKERFSLILESASTNQTSMYLCASSLGTTGGEKLFFGSGTQLSVL.